A selection of T cell receptor beta chains follows, all from one sample in a study of identifying expanded T cells in peripheral blood. The repertoire was sequenced with immunoSEQ multiplex PCR; TCRdb's copy has only in-frame clones and lacks some. The table has 50,000 to 60,000 clones, approximately 86% seen once. The sequencing sample was made of blood. The receptors originated from a person aged 18 to 75 in good health. Both conserved end residues are part of each CDR3. Fields, in order: V gene, J gene, D gene, clone size, CDR3 DNA, CDR3 protein. D genes are given only for firm matches. Where a row states a size, it is once, few, many or the class of an expanded clone; other rows omit it.

v_call: TRBV5-1
j_call: TRBJ1-1
d_call: .
clone_size: .
cdr3_nt: TGCGCCAGCAGCTTGCAAGTACAAAATTCGGCTGAAGCTTTCTTT
cdr3_aa: CASSLQVQNSAEAFF

v_call: TRBV5-1
j_call: TRBJ1-2
d_call: TRBD1
clone_size: .
cdr3_nt: TGCGCCAGCAGCCAAGGACAGGGTCTCTGGGGCTACACCTTC
cdr3_aa: CASSQGQGLWGYTF

v_call: TRBV19
j_call: TRBJ2-5
d_call: .
clone_size: .
cdr3_nt: TGTGCCAGTAGTTTGGGAGAACAGACGAAAACCCAGTACTTC
cdr3_aa: CASSLGEQTKTQYF

v_call: TRBV7-2
j_call: TRBJ1-2
d_call: .
clone_size: .
cdr3_nt: TGTGCCAGCAGCCCTAGGACAGCTAACTATGGCTACACCTTC
cdr3_aa: CASSPRTANYGYTF

v_call: TRBV7-9
j_call: TRBJ2-1
d_call: TRBD2
clone_size: .
cdr3_nt: TGTGCCAGCAGCTTTTTAGCGGGAGGTATCTACAATGAGCAGTTCTTC
cdr3_aa: CASSFLAGGIYNEQFF

v_call: TRBV15
j_call: TRBJ1-2
d_call: .
clone_size: .
cdr3_nt: TGTGCCACCAGCAGAGCTACAGGCCCCAACTATGGCTACACCTTC
cdr3_aa: CATSRATGPNYGYTF

v_call: TRBV23-1
j_call: TRBJ2-7
d_call: .
clone_size: few
cdr3_nt: TGCGCCAGCAGCCAACAAAGGACAGCGTCCTACGAGCAGTACTTC
cdr3_aa: CASSQQRTASYEQYF

v_call: TRBV5-4
j_call: TRBJ1-6
d_call: .
clone_size: .
cdr3_nt: TGTGCCAGCAGCTTGAATCGGGGGATGAATTCACCCCTCCACTTT
cdr3_aa: CASSLNRGMNSPLHF

v_call: TRBV9
j_call: TRBJ2-1
d_call: .
clone_size: .
cdr3_nt: TGTGCCAGCAGCGTAGTTGGAGGCTCCTACAATGAGCAGTTCTTC
cdr3_aa: CASSVVGGSYNEQFF

v_call: TRBV7-8
j_call: TRBJ2-5
d_call: .
clone_size: few
cdr3_nt: TGTGCCAGCAGCCCACGGGTGGGCCTAGCCTCCCAAGAGACCCAGTACTTC
cdr3_aa: CASSPRVGLASQETQYF

v_call: TRBV7-8
j_call: TRBJ2-7
d_call: TRBD2
clone_size: .
cdr3_nt: TGTGCCAGCAGCTCTCGGACTAGCGGCTACGAGCAGTACTTC
cdr3_aa: CASSSRTSGYEQYF

v_call: TRBV7-9
j_call: TRBJ2-5
d_call: .
clone_size: .
cdr3_nt: TGTGCCAGCAGCCGCGGGGAGGCGTCGGGGCGAGAGACCCAGTACTTC
cdr3_aa: CASSRGEASGRETQYF

v_call: TRBV6-1
j_call: TRBJ1-5
d_call: .
clone_size: once
cdr3_nt: TGTGCCAGCAGAGTGACAGACCATCAGCCCCAGCATTTT
cdr3_aa: CASRVTDHQPQHF

v_call: TRBV11-2
j_call: TRBJ1-1
d_call: TRBD1
clone_size: .
cdr3_nt: TGTGCCAGCGGAGCGGGACAGACTATGAACACTGAAGCTTTCTTT
cdr3_aa: CASGAGQTMNTEAFF

v_call: TRBV30
j_call: TRBJ2-2
d_call: TRBD1
clone_size: .
cdr3_nt: TGTGCCTGCCACGGGACAGGGGCCTCCCCGAACACCGGGGAGCTGTTTTTT
cdr3_aa: CACHGTGASPNTGELFF

v_call: TRBV29-1
j_call: TRBJ2-2
d_call: TRBD1
clone_size: once
cdr3_nt: TGCAGCGTCTCGGAGGACAGGGGTAAACTTGCCGGGGAGCTGTTTTTT
cdr3_aa: CSVSEDRGKLAGELFF

v_call: TRBV11-3
j_call: TRBJ2-2
d_call: TRBD1
clone_size: once
cdr3_nt: TGTGCCAGCAGCCTAGGACAGGCCTTCGGGGAGCTGTTTTTT
cdr3_aa: CASSLGQAFGELFF

v_call: TRBV9
j_call: TRBJ1-2
d_call: .
clone_size: .
cdr3_nt: TGTGCCAGCAGCGCCCTCTTTTCGGCAGGTGTTATAGCGGACTATGGCTACACCTTC
cdr3_aa: CASSALFSAGVIADYGYTF

v_call: TRBV5-6
j_call: TRBJ1-2
d_call: .
clone_size: .
cdr3_nt: TGTGCCAGCAGCTCGCCTGGTAGGGTAGGAGGCTACACCTTC
cdr3_aa: CASSSPGRVGGYTF

v_call: TRBV25-1
j_call: TRBJ2-2
d_call: .
clone_size: .
cdr3_nt: TGTGCCACGGAGGGCCTCACCGGGGAGCTGTTTTTT
cdr3_aa: CATEGLTGELFF

v_call: TRBV27
j_call: TRBJ1-4
d_call: TRBD1
clone_size: .
cdr3_nt: TGTGCCAGCACCCGACAGGGGGGTAATGAAAAACTGTTTTTT
cdr3_aa: CASTRQGGNEKLFF

v_call: TRBV7-6
j_call: TRBJ2-2
d_call: .
clone_size: .
cdr3_nt: TGTGCCAGCAGCTACACGGGAGCTAGGAACACCGGGGAGCTGTTTTTT
cdr3_aa: CASSYTGARNTGELFF

v_call: TRBV5-5
j_call: TRBJ2-2
d_call: TRBD2
clone_size: .
cdr3_nt: TGTGCCAGCAGCCGGACTAGCGGGAGCTTGGCCGGGGAGCTGTTTTTT
cdr3_aa: CASSRTSGSLAGELFF

v_call: TRBV6-1
j_call: TRBJ1-3
d_call: .
clone_size: once
cdr3_nt: TGTGCCAGCAAAATCGACGGCTACTCTGGAAACACCATATATTTT
cdr3_aa: CASKIDGYSGNTIYF

v_call: TRBV9
j_call: TRBJ1-6
d_call: TRBD1
clone_size: .
cdr3_nt: TGTGCCAGCAGCGGTAGTGGGGCAGGGGGAACCTCCTATAATTCACCCCTCCACTTT
cdr3_aa: CASSGSGAGGTSYNSPLHF

v_call: TRBV6-6
j_call: TRBJ1-4
d_call: TRBD1
clone_size: .
cdr3_nt: TGTGCCAGCAGTTACGCTCAGGGGGCGCGTGAAAAACTGTTTTTT
cdr3_aa: CASSYAQGAREKLFF

v_call: TRBV29-1
j_call: TRBJ2-6
d_call: .
clone_size: .
cdr3_nt: TGCAGCGTTCGTCGGACCTCTGGGGCCAACGTCCTGACTTTC
cdr3_aa: CSVRRTSGANVLTF

v_call: TRBV5-5
j_call: TRBJ1-6
d_call: TRBD1
clone_size: .
cdr3_nt: TGTGCCAGCAGCTCGCTCACATACAGGGGAAGCTCCTATAATTCACCCCTCCACTTT
cdr3_aa: CASSSLTYRGSSYNSPLHF

v_call: TRBV9
j_call: TRBJ2-3
d_call: .
clone_size: few
cdr3_nt: TGTGCCAGCAGCGTAGCCGGGGGCCAAAACACAGATACGCAGTATTTT
cdr3_aa: CASSVAGGQNTDTQYF

v_call: TRBV19
j_call: TRBJ1-5
d_call: .
clone_size: .
cdr3_nt: TGTGCCAGTAGTATAGATCCCCTCAGGGGTAGCAATCAGCCCCAGCATTTT
cdr3_aa: CASSIDPLRGSNQPQHF

v_call: TRBV6-5
j_call: TRBJ2-1
d_call: .
clone_size: once
cdr3_nt: TGTGCCAGCAGTTCCGGGGATGAGCAGTTCTTC
cdr3_aa: CASSSGDEQFF

v_call: TRBV6-1
j_call: TRBJ2-7
d_call: TRBD1
clone_size: .
cdr3_nt: TGTGCCAGCAGTGAATCCAGGACAGGGACTTACGAGCAGTACTTC
cdr3_aa: CASSESRTGTYEQYF

v_call: TRBV11-2
j_call: TRBJ1-5
d_call: .
clone_size: .
cdr3_nt: TGTGCCAGCAGCTTAGAGCGAGGTCAGCCCCAGCATTTT
cdr3_aa: CASSLERGQPQHF

v_call: TRBV7-7
j_call: TRBJ2-3
d_call: TRBD2
clone_size: .
cdr3_nt: TGTGCCAGCAGCCAGCTAGCGGGGCGCACAGATACGCAGTATTTT
cdr3_aa: CASSQLAGRTDTQYF

v_call: TRBV7-2
j_call: TRBJ1-5
d_call: .
clone_size: .
cdr3_nt: TGTGCCAGCAGCTTAGGCGGAGGGGTTAATCAGCCCCAGCATTTT
cdr3_aa: CASSLGGGVNQPQHF